A single T cell receptor (beta chain) is shown here with its context. The protocol was immunoSEQ multiplex PCR, while the TCRdb copy is restricted to in-frame clones and leaves out a portion. The sample has fewer than 350,000 clones, 85% to 90% seen once. This CDR3 is 15 amino acids long. J lost 6 bases, V lost 4 bases, and 5 bases had no gene match. Germline CDR1 is KGHDR and CDR2 is SFDVKD. This entry comes from a study of blood T cell repertoires in COVID-19. Looking at the study overall: Samples of COVID-19 (acute and convalescent) were obtained from the United States, Italy and Spain. Sources were T cells, B-cell-depleted T cells, or PBMCs; the material itself was cDNA or gDNA.

The sequencing sample was made of PBMCs or T cells enriched from blood (not recorded which). This chain joins TRBV24-1 and TRBJ2-2, with 9 bases aligning to TRBD1. The clonotype originates from a young woman with acute COVID-19. The CDR3: CATSDTGGGSGELFF. The DNA for the CDR3 is TGTGCCACCAGTGACACAGGGGGCGGTTCCGGGGAGCTGTTTTTT.